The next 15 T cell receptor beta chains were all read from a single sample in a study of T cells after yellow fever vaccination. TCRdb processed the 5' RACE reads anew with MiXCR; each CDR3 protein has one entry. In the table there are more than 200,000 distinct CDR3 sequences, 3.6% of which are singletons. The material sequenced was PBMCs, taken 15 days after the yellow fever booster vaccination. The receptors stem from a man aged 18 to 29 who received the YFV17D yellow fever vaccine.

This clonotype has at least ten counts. The CDR3 protein is CSAPEFGTNYEQYV. The CDR3 bases are TGCAGTGCCCCAGAGTTCGGGACTAACTACGAGCAGTACGTC. The chain couples TRBV20-1 to TRBJ2-7, with 7 positions matching TRBD2. The CDR3 covers 14 residues. Germline V CDR1 and CDR2: DFQATT, SNEGSKA (reference sequence). V shed 6 bases, J shed 3 bases, and the junction held 11 bases outside the gene matches.

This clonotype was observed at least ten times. As DNA, the CDR3 is TGTGCCAGCAGTTTAGGGTACAGGCCGTCCTACGAGCAGTACTTC. It encodes CASSLGYRPSYEQYF. The V call is TRBV28, the J call TRBJ2-7, with D perhaps TRBD1 (5 bases). The germline V gene encodes CDR1 MDHEN and CDR2 SYDVKM. The CDR3 spans 15 residues. V shed 2 bases and J shed 1 base, with 12 bases lying between them.

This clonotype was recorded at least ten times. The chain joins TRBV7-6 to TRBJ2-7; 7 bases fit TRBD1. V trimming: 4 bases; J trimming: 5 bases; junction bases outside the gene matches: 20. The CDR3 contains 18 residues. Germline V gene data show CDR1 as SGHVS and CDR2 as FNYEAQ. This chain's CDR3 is CASSSGAGGRKKVDEQYF. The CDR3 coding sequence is TGTGCCAGCAGCTCTGGGGCAGGGGGAAGAAAAAAAGTCGACGAGCAGTACTTC.

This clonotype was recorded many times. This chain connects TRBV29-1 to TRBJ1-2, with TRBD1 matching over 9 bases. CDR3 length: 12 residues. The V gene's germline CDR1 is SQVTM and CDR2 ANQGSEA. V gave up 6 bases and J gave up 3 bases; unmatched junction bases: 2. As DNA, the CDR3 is TGCAGCGTCAGGACAGGGGACTATGGCTACACCTTC. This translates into CSVRTGDYGYTF.

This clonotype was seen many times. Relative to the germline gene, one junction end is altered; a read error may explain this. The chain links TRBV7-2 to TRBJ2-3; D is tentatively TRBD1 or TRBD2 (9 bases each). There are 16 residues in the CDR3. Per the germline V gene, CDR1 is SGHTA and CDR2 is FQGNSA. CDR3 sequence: CASSLAGTGRTDTQYF. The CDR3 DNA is TGTGCCAGCAGCCTAGCGGGGACAGGGCGCACAGATACGCAGTATTTT.

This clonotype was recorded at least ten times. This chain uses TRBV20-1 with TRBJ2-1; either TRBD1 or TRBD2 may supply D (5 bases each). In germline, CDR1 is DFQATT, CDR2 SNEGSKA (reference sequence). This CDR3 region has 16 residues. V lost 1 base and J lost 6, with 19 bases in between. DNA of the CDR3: TGCAGTGCTAGAGGCGACCGGGGCCGTACCCTCAATGAGCAGTTCTTC. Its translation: CSARGDRGRTLNEQFF.

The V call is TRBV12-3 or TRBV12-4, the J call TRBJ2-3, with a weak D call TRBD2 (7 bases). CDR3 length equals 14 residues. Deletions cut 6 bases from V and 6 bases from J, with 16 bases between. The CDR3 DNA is TGTGCCAGCAGAGCCGGCGGGGGCGGGGATACGCAGTATTTT. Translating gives CASRAGGGGDTQYF.

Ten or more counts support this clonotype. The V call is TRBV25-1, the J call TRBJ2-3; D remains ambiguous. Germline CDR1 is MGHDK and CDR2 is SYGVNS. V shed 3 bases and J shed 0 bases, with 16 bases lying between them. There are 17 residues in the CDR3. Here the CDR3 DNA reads TGTGCCAGCAGTGATCGCTTACAAGAGCCTAGCACAGATACGCAGTATTTT. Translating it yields CASSDRLQEPSTDTQYF.

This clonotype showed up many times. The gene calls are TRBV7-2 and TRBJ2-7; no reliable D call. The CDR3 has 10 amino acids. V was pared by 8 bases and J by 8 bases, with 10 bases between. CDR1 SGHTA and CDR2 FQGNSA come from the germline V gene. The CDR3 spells CASPVGKQYV. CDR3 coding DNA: TGTGCCAGCCCTGTAGGAAAGCAGTACGTC.

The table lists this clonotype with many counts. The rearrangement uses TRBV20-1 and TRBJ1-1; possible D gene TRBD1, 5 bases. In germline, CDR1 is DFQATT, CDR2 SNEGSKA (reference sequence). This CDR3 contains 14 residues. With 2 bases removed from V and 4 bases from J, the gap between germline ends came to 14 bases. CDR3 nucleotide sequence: TGCAGTGCTAGACGGCGGGGCCCGAGCACTGAAGCTTTCTTT. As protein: CSARRRGPSTEAFF.

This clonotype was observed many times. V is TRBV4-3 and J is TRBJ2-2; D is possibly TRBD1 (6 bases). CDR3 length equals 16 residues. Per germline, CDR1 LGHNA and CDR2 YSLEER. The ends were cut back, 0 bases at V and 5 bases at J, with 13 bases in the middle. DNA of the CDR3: TGCGCCAGCAGCCAAGAGAGGGGGAAGTGGACCGGGGAGCTGTTTTTT. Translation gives CASSQERGKWTGELFF.

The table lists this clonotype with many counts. The DNA for the CDR3 is TGCGCCAGCAGCCGGGCAGGGATGAACACTGAAGCTTTCTTT. The encoded protein is CASSRAGMNTEAFF. The chain combines TRBV5-1 with TRBJ1-1, with D possibly being TRBD1 (5 bases). This CDR3 comprises 14 residues. V gave up 4 bases and J gave up 0 bases, with 10 bases separating them. Germline V gene sequence: CDR1 SGHRS, CDR2 YFSETQ. Using reference TRBV5-1 and TRBJ1-1 for the parts outside the CDR3, the full variable domain is KAGVTQTPRYLIKTRGQQVTLSCSPISGHRSVSWYQQTPGQGLQFLFEYFSETQRNKGNFPGRFSGRQFSNSRSEMNVSTLELGDSALYLCASSRAGMNTEAFFGQGTRLTVV.

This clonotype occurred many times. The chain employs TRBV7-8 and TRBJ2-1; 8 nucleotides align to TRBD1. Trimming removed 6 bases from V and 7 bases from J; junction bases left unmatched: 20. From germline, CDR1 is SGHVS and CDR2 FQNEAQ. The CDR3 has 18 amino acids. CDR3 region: CASRQKPQGAPIENEQFF. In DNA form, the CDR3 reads TGTGCCAGCAGACAAAAGCCCCAGGGGGCACCAATAGAGAATGAGCAGTTCTTC.

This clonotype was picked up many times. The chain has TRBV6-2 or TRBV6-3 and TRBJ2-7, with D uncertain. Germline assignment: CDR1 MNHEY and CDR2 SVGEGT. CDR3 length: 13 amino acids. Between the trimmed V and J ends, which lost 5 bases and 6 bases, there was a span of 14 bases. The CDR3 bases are TGTGCCAGCAGTCCCCTTGGAATTTCCGAGCAGTACGTC. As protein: CASSPLGISEQYV.

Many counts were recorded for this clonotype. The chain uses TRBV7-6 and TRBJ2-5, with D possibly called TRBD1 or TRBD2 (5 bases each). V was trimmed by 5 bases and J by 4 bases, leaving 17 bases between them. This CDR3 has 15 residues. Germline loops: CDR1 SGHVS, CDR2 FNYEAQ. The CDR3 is CASSRGGFEGETQYF. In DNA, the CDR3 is TGTGCCAGCAGCCGGGGCGGGTTTGAGGGAGAGACCCAGTACTTC.